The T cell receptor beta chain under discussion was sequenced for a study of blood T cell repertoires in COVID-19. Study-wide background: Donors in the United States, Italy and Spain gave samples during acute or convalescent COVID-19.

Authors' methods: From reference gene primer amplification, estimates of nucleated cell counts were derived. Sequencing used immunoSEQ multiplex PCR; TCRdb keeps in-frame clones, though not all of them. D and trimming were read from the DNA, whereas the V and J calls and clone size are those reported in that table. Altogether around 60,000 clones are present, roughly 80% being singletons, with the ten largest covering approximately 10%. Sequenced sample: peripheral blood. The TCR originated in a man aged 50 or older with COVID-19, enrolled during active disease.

The CDR3 loop is CASSLLGPQGTIYF. The CDR3 nucleotides read TGTGCCAGCAGTTTATTGGGGCCCCAGGGCACCATATATTTT. The genes are TRBV27 and TRBJ1-3; D is perhaps TRBD1 (5 bases). The V end was cut by 1 base, the J end by 9 bases, with 13 bases between. Per the germline V gene, CDR1 is MNHEY and CDR2 is SMNVEV (reference sequence). The CDR3 spans 14 residues.